Each of the 11 T cell receptor beta chains below was sequenced from the same sample in a study of cytomegalovirus exposure and HLA in healthy donors (dated by TCRdb to 2016 to 2017). Libraries were constructed by the immunoSEQ multiplex PCR assay. For the multiplex PCR, a mixture combining 60 forward primers for TCR Vbeta segments and 13 reverse primers for TCR Jbeta segments was used. The table comes from immuneACCESS by way of TCRdb, which keeps in-frame sequences with V and J called. Part of the clones is missing from these tables; in studies checked, under half for an unresolved V gene and the rest for unknown reasons. The sample has approximately 200,000 clones on record, roughly 85% of them singletons. Approximately 2.4% of the sample goes to the ten largest clones. The sample consisted of PBMCs. Receptors were obtained from a woman in her 50s in good health and CMV-seronegative.

The CDR3 nucleotides read TGTGCCAGCAGTCAACGGGGTTCACCCCTCCACTTT. The encoded protein is CASSQRGSPLHF. The chain combines TRBV6-5 with TRBJ1-6; D unresolved. The length of the CDR3 is 12 residues. Trimming cost V 5 bases and J 9 bases, with 8 bases left between them. Germline loops: CDR1 MNHEY, CDR2 SVGAGI.

This clone occurred once. The genes are TRBV19 and TRBJ2-1; 12 positions match TRBD2. Germline V lookup: CDR1 LNHDA, CDR2 SQIVND (reference sequence). Unmatched junction bases numbered 3, after V lost 2 bases and J lost 7 bases. The CDR3 length is 15 residues. CDR3 in DNA: TGTGCCAGTAGTATACTAGCGGGAGGGCTAAATGAGCAGTTCTTC. Residues: CASSILAGGLNEQFF.

The chain joins TRBV7-3 to TRBJ2-3; TRBD2 might be the D (5 bases). V was trimmed by 2 bases and J by 4 bases, leaving 10 bases between them. Germline V lookup: CDR1 SGHTA, CDR2 FQGTGA. The CDR3 length is 14 residues. The CDR3: CASSLQAAPDTQYF. The DNA of the CDR3 is TGTGCCAGCAGCTTACAAGCGGCCCCAGATACGCAGTATTTT.

The J gene is TRBJ1-3, the V gene TRBV25-1; weak D call: TRBD1 (5 bases). The germline gives CDR1 MGHDK, CDR2 SYGVNS. Trimming cost V 0 bases and J 1 base, with 7 bases left between them. The CDR3 loop spans 15 amino acids. Here the CDR3 reads CASSEYPGSGNTIYF. The CDR3 nucleotides read TGTGCCAGCAGTGAATATCCAGGGTCTGGAAACACCATATATTTT.

This clone has only one observation. The CDR3 reads CATSRDGLAGADTQYF. CDR3 coding DNA: TGTGCCACCAGCAGAGATGGGCTAGCGGGAGCAGATACGCAGTATTTT. This rearrangement joins TRBV15 to TRBJ2-3; TRBD2 agrees at 10 bases. CDR3 length: 16 amino acids. Per germline, CDR1 LNHNV and CDR2 YYDKDF (reference sequence). After removal of 0 bases from V and 4 bases from J, the junction contained 4 bases not matched to a gene. Based on the CDR3 plus reference TRBV15 and TRBJ2-3, the full variable domain is DAMVIQNPRYQVTQFGKPVTLSCSQTLNHNVMYWYQQKSSQAPKLLFHYYDKDFNNEADTPDNFQSRRPNTSFCFLDIRSPGLGDTAMYLCATSRDGLAGADTQYFGPGTRLTVL.

The chain combines TRBV29-1 with TRBJ2-7; weak D call: TRBD2 (6 bases). V dropped 3 bases and J dropped 0 bases, with 15 bases sitting between them. This CDR3 comprises 15 residues. Germline values: CDR1 SQVTM, CDR2 ANQGSEA. The CDR3 protein is CSVDKRGFSSYEQYF. CDR3 nucleotides: TGCAGCGTTGATAAACGGGGGTTCAGCTCCTACGAGCAGTACTTC.

The rearrangement joins TRBV30 to TRBJ2-7; 12 nucleotides line up with TRBD2. Per the germline V gene, CDR1 is GTSNPN and CDR2 is SVGIG (reference sequence). CDR3 length: 14 amino acids. The V and J ends lost 3 bases and 10 bases, in that order; junction bases with no gene match: 10. In DNA form, the CDR3 reads TGTGCCTGGAGGGGGACGACTAGCGGGAGTCGACAGTACTTC. Translated, it gives CAWRGTTSGSRQYF.

This clone was detected a few times. The DNA for the CDR3 is TGTGCCACCAGTCGACTAGCGGGAACTATCTCCTACGAGCAGTACTTC. Translation: CATSRLAGTISYEQYF. The chain employs TRBV15 and TRBJ2-7, with 11 nucleotides matching TRBD2. Per germline, CDR1 LNHNV and CDR2 YYDKDF (reference sequence). This CDR3 region has 16 residues. V dropped 6 bases and J dropped 0; count of bases not matched to a gene: 7.

The V gene is TRBV7-9, the J gene TRBJ2-3; 7 positions agree with TRBD2. Germline assignment: CDR1 SEHNR and CDR2 FQNEAQ (reference sequence). The trim removed 7 bases at V and 6 bases at J, leaving 16 bases unmatched. The CDR3 has 16 amino acids. The CDR3 here is CASTPRSGTGPDTQYF. DNA of the CDR3: TGTGCCAGCACCCCCAGAAGCGGGACGGGTCCGGATACGCAGTATTTT.

The V gene is TRBV11-3, the J gene TRBJ2-1; 9 bases fit TRBD2. Germline values: CDR1 SGHNT, CDR2 YENEEA. The V gene end was trimmed by 5 bases and the J gene end by 4 bases; junction bases not matched to a gene: 12. The CDR3 runs 17 residues. The CDR3, as DNA: TGTGCCAGCAGCCAATCCGCTCGACTAGCGGTGTACAATGAGCAGTTCTTC. Translation gives CASSQSARLAVYNEQFF. Full variable domain (remainder filled in from reference TRBV11-3 and TRBJ2-1): EAGVVQSPRYKIIEKKQPVAFWCNPISGHNTLYWYLQNLGQGPELLIRYENEEAVDDSQLPKDRFSAERLKGVDSTLKIQPAELGDSAVYLCASSQSARLAVYNEQFFGPGTRLTVL.

V and J are TRBV18 and TRBJ2-1, with a possible D match to TRBD2 (6 bases). The CDR3 has 19 amino acids. Per the germline V gene, CDR1 is KGHSH and CDR2 is LQKENI. V gave up 3 bases and J gave up 0 bases, with 21 bases separating them. The DNA of the CDR3 is TGTGCCAGCTCACCCCTCTTACTTCTAGCGTCCAGCTCCTACAATGAGCAGTTCTTC. Amino acids: CASSPLLLLASSSYNEQFF.